The present TCR beta chain was sequenced within a study of OX40 agonist ivuxolimab in advanced cancers. Context from the whole study: Ivuxolimab was an agonistic, fully human IgG2 monoclonal antibody directed against OX40 (CD134), a costimulatory receptor. Intravenous ivuxolimab was administered to patients every 2 weeks at six dose levels: 0.01, 0.1, 0.3, 1.5, 3 and 10 mg/kg. Of the 50 to 55 patients in dose escalation, around 20 had hepatocellular carcinoma, some 15 had melanoma, 9 had renal cell carcinoma and 9 had head and neck cancer. In the dose-escalation cohort, roughly 80% of patients were male, and the mean age was around 60 years, with a range of 23 to 79. Prior anti-PD-1, anti-PD-L1 or anti-CTLA-4 therapy was permitted, and approximately 42% of dose-escalation patients had received checkpoint inhibitors. Partial responses were achieved by three dose-escalation patients, of whom one had hepatocellular carcinoma and two had cutaneous melanoma. The point of sequencing TCRbeta in the periphery was to test whether ivuxolimab changed TCR sequence diversity and drove clonal T-cell expansion. The monotherapy dose-escalation portion (N ≈ 50 patients) of the phase I ivuxolimab trial is reported in the paper. General findings and caveats noted by the study authors: Clonal expansion of both CD4+ and CD8+ blood T cells was observed from baseline to week 6 at doses 0.1 to 3.0 mg/kg. In partial responders in the 0.1-3.0 mg/kg groups, normalized peripheral clonal expansion was found to be among the lowest, especially among CD8+ T cells. Low levels of normalized T-cell clonal expansion were also seen in some nonresponding patients. Antigen specificity was not determined for the clonally expanded peripheral T cells. After ivuxolimab, more expanded clones were found on average in CD8+ T cells than in CD4+ T cells.

As for this clone: No antigen is known for it. One base away there is no much larger clone; base qualities are not given.

Here V drops 6 bases and J drops 6 bases, and the junction holds 8 bases not matched to any gene. The CDR3 numbers 15 residues from cysteine through phenylalanine. Just CDR3 DNA is preserved here, 45 bases in frame from base 1. Via the germline V gene, CDR1 is MNHEY and CDR2 SVGAGI. The trial excluded patients who had a history of autoimmune disease or who were on systemic immunosuppression. Peripheral blood for TCR sequencing was drawn from every dose cohort at baseline, at cycle 4 day 1 and at cycle 7 day 1. Samples came from an open-label, multicenter, first-in-human phase I dose-escalation trial of ivuxolimab. The trial enrolled adults with locally advanced or metastatic head and neck squamous cell, hepatocellular, melanoma or renal cell carcinoma. Before TCR sequencing, CD4+ and CD8+ T cells were separately sorted from peripheral blood. Genomic DNA was isolated from the sorted cells so that the TCRbeta CDR3 region could be sequenced. TCRbeta CDR3 regions were sequenced using the immunoSEQ Assay. TCRdb took this table from immuneACCESS and kept in-frame rearrangements with V and J called. Such tables lack part of the clones; where checked against another copy, unresolved V genes explain under half of the gap, and the rest is unexplained. This sample holds around 60,000 clones; about 85% were observed only once. The top ten clonotypes cover roughly 1.2% of the sample.

Rearrangement joined TRBV6-5 to TRBJ1-2; a stretch of 12 junction bases matches TRBD1. This sequence was found in an adult with an advanced solid tumor such as melanoma, head and neck, liver or kidney cancer. The source material was CD4+ or CD8+ T cells sorted from blood, sampled in a trial of the OX40 agonist ivuxolimab. The DNA sequence is given as TGTGCCAGCAGGGCTGGGGGACAGGGGGCTGATGGCTACACCTTC. This codes for CASRAGGQGADGYTF.